The 10 T cell receptor beta chains below were found in one sample sequenced in a study of control samples from healthy donors and cancer patients. Profiled with immunoSEQ multiplex PCR; TCRdb holds only in-frame clones, not every one. The table shows roughly 120,000 clones, with just over 90% occurring only once. The source material was blood. The receptors originated from a woman aged 18-35 years in good health.

This clone was detected once. The J gene is TRBJ2-4, the V gene TRBV28; possible D gene TRBD1, 5 bases. V was pared by 5 bases and J by 4 bases, with 24 bases between. Germline lookup yields CDR1 MDHEN and CDR2 SYDVKM. This CDR3 spans 18 amino acids. This chain's CDR3 is CASSNQPPTETFKNIQYF. The CDR3 DNA reads TGTGCCAGCAGTAACCAACCTCCGACAGAAACCTTTAAAAACATTCAGTACTTC.

This clone was counted a few times. V and J are TRBV4-2 and TRBJ1-2; D not certain. This CDR3 is 11 amino acids long. Germline V gene lookup returns CDR1 LGHNA and CDR2 YNFKEQ. V was trimmed by 0 bases and J by 11 bases, leaving 7 bases between them. CDR3 in DNA: TGTGCCAGCAGCCAAGAAGCACGTTACACCTTC. Protein product: CASSQEARYTF.

This rearrangement joins TRBV9 to TRBJ1-2; no definite D call. This CDR3 comprises 14 residues. The V end was cut by 0 bases, the J end by 7 bases, with 13 bases between. The germline V gene encodes CDR1 SGDLS and CDR2 YYNGEE. The CDR3 DNA sequence: TGTGCCAGCAGCGTAGGGAGCGCGAGCGGTGGCTACACCTTC. Its protein is CASSVGSASGGYTF.

This chain joins TRBV28 and TRBJ2-3, with 10 bases matching TRBD2. With V trimmed by 7 bases and J by 6 bases, 10 bases remained unmatched. The CDR3 is 15 residues long. Germline V gene data show CDR1 as MDHEN and CDR2 as SYDVKM. This CDR3 reads CASTPTSGVPDTQYF. The CDR3 DNA reads TGTGCCAGCACCCCTACTAGCGGGGTACCGGATACGCAGTATTTT.

V is TRBV3-1 (or the pseudogene TRBV3-2) and J is TRBJ1-2; tentatively, D is TRBD1 (5 bases). Germline V gives CDR1 LGHDT, CDR2 YNNKEL (reference sequence). There are 14 residues in the CDR3. V lost 4 bases to trimming and J lost 0 bases, with 9 bases between them. CDR3 protein: CASSRGGTNYGYTF. In nucleotides, the CDR3 is TGTGCCAGCAGCCGGGGGGGTACTAACTATGGCTACACCTTC.

This rearrangement joins TRBV7-9 to TRBJ2-5; D may be TRBD2 (6 bases). Germline loops: CDR1 SEHNR, CDR2 FQNEAQ (reference sequence). The CDR3 runs 16 residues. V lost 6 bases and J 5 bases, leaving 22 bases between the germline ends. CDR3 nucleotides: TGTGCCAGCAGAGCCCTGGGGGGTGGGGAAGCGGAGACCCAGTACTTC. Translation: CASRALGGGEAETQYF.

CDR3 loop: CASSWTGGGQETQYF. As DNA, the CDR3 is TGTGCCAGCAGTTGGACAGGGGGCGGGCAAGAGACCCAGTACTTC. The genes are TRBV28 and TRBJ2-5; 11 positions agree with TRBD1. CDR1 and CDR2 from the germline V gene are MDHEN and SYDVKM. This CDR3 region has 15 residues. Trimming took 4 bases from V and 2 from J; bases not matched to a gene: 3.

The rearrangement joins TRBV5-1 to TRBJ2-7; tentatively, D is TRBD1 (6 bases). The ends were cut back, 0 bases at V and 0 bases at J, with 10 bases in the middle. The CDR3 extends over 15 amino acids. Germline V lookup: CDR1 SGHRS, CDR2 YFSETQ. The CDR3 spells CASSLGGQLSYEQYF. The CDR3 DNA sequence: TGCGCCAGCAGCTTGGGGGGGCAGCTCTCCTACGAGCAGTACTTC.

The rearrangement uses TRBV7-2 and TRBJ1-2; D call uncertain. Deletions cut 1 base from V and 4 bases from J, with 7 bases between. The CDR3 runs to 13 residues. Looked up from germline, CDR1 is SGHTA and CDR2 is FQGNSA. In nucleotides, the CDR3 is TGTGCCAGCAGCTTAGACTCCGGCTATGGCTACACCTTC. It codes for CASSLDSGYGYTF.

The chain uses TRBV20-1 and TRBJ2-7; D remains ambiguous. Germline CDR1 DFQATT, CDR2 SNEGSKA (reference sequence). CDR3 size: 11 residues. V was pared by 6 bases and J by 5 bases, with 11 bases between. The CDR3 DNA reads as TGCAGTGCAGGGCAAAAGGACGAGCAGTACTTC. This gives the protein CSAGQKDEQYF.